This is a list of T cell receptor beta chains from one sample in a study of shared clonotypes between healthy human individuals. Method: immunoSEQ multiplex PCR; TCRdb's copy keeps in-frame clones and lacks some. This table has some 2,000,000 clones, about 95% appearing once. The source material was naive CD8+ T cells sorted from blood. These receptors came from a man between 18 and 35 years old in good health. Each CDR3 is given with its conserved first and last residue. A D gene is named only where the DNA matches it firmly. A clone size is listed for some rows: how often the clone was seen (once, few, many), or a class if it is expanded.

CDR3nt: TGCGCCAGCAGCCATGATGAGGCCCGGGTGCTAACTAATGAAAAACTGTTTTTT; CDR3aa: CASSHDEARVLTNEKLFF; d_gene: NA; v_gene: TRBV4-1; abundance: NA; j_gene: TRBJ1-4
CDR3nt: TGTGCCAGCAGCCCAGGGGTAGGAACTGGCTACGAGCAGTACTTC; CDR3aa: CASSPGVGTGYEQYF; d_gene: NA; v_gene: TRBV7-2; abundance: NA; j_gene: TRBJ2-7
CDR3nt: TGTGCCAGTAGTCCCACGGGACTAGCATATCCCCGGGGAGAGACCCAGTACTTC; CDR3aa: CASSPTGLAYPRGETQYF; d_gene: TRBD2; v_gene: TRBV19; abundance: NA; j_gene: TRBJ2-5
CDR3nt: TGTGCCAGCAGCTTTACAAACGTGTGGGGCACAGATACGCAGTATTTT; CDR3aa: CASSFTNVWGTDTQYF; d_gene: NA; v_gene: TRBV7-8; abundance: NA; j_gene: TRBJ2-3
CDR3nt: TGTGCCAGCAGCTTGGGTGTTTACAATGAGCAGTTCTTC; CDR3aa: CASSLGVYNEQFF; d_gene: NA; v_gene: TRBV11-2; abundance: NA; j_gene: TRBJ2-1
CDR3nt: TGTGCCAGCAGCTTAGTTACAGGAAACTCTGGAAACACCATATATTTT; CDR3aa: CASSLVTGNSGNTIYF; d_gene: NA; v_gene: TRBV7-8; abundance: NA; j_gene: TRBJ1-3
CDR3nt: TGTGCCAGCAGTTTATCGTCGGGCACGGGGTCACCCCTCCACTTT; CDR3aa: CASSLSSGTGSPLHF; d_gene: NA; v_gene: TRBV27; abundance: NA; j_gene: TRBJ1-6
CDR3nt: TGCAGCGTGGAGGACTACCGGGACAGAGCTAACTATGGCTACACCTTC; CDR3aa: CSVEDYRDRANYGYTF; d_gene: TRBD1; v_gene: TRBV29-1; abundance: NA; j_gene: TRBJ1-2
CDR3nt: TGTGCCTGGAGGGATGCTAGCGGTGCCTACGAGCAGTACTTC; CDR3aa: CAWRDASGAYEQYF; d_gene: TRBD2; v_gene: TRBV30; abundance: NA; j_gene: TRBJ2-7
CDR3nt: TGTGCCTGGAGTGTCGGTATAGGGCCCAGGGAGACCCAGTACTTC; CDR3aa: CAWSVGIGPRETQYF; d_gene: NA; v_gene: TRBV30; abundance: NA; j_gene: TRBJ2-5
CDR3nt: TGTGCCAGCAGCGACCCAAGCGGGGGATTACCCTACGAGCAGTACTTC; CDR3aa: CASSDPSGGLPYEQYF; d_gene: TRBD2; v_gene: TRBV27; abundance: NA; j_gene: TRBJ2-7
CDR3nt: TGTGCCAGCATAGGACCGAATTTCACCGGGGAGCTGTTTTTT; CDR3aa: CASIGPNFTGELFF; d_gene: NA; v_gene: TRBV6-1; abundance: NA; j_gene: TRBJ2-2
CDR3nt: TGTGCCAGCAGTTTAAAGGCCGGGACTAGCGGAAGACAGGTCCAAGAGACCCAGTACTTC; CDR3aa: CASSLKAGTSGRQVQETQYF; d_gene: TRBD2; v_gene: TRBV27; abundance: NA; j_gene: TRBJ2-5
CDR3nt: TGTGCCAGCAGTTCCGCTAGCCGCCCCAACGAGCAGTACTTC; CDR3aa: CASSSASRPNEQYF; d_gene: NA; v_gene: TRBV28; abundance: NA; j_gene: TRBJ2-7
CDR3nt: TGTGCCAGCAGTGTGACGACTACTAGCACTGAAGCTTTCTTT; CDR3aa: CASSVTTTSTEAFF; d_gene: NA; v_gene: TRBV6-4; abundance: NA; j_gene: TRBJ1-1
CDR3nt: TGTGCCAGCGGGACTAGCGGGAGATACTACGAGCAGTACTTC; CDR3aa: CASGTSGRYYEQYF; d_gene: TRBD2; v_gene: TRBV6-5; abundance: NA; j_gene: TRBJ2-7
CDR3nt: TGCAGCGTTGAACGACCATTGGACAGAGATGAGCAGTTCTTC; CDR3aa: CSVERPLDRDEQFF; d_gene: NA; v_gene: TRBV29-1; abundance: NA; j_gene: TRBJ2-1
CDR3nt: TGTGCCAGCATTCTGGGGGAGACCCAGTACTTC; CDR3aa: CASILGETQYF; d_gene: NA; v_gene: TRBV6-5; abundance: NA; j_gene: TRBJ2-5
CDR3nt: TGCGCCAGCAGCCAAGGGGTGGCTAGCGGATACAATGAGCAGTTCTTC; CDR3aa: CASSQGVASGYNEQFF; d_gene: TRBD2; v_gene: TRBV4-3; abundance: NA; j_gene: TRBJ2-1
CDR3nt: TGTGCCAGCAGTTCCGTCCAGGGGGCTCCAGATACGCAGTATTTT; CDR3aa: CASSSVQGAPDTQYF; d_gene: TRBD1; v_gene: TRBV6-5; abundance: NA; j_gene: TRBJ2-3
CDR3nt: TGCGCCAGCAGCCAAGGCCCAGGGTTTACGGAAGCTTTCTTT; CDR3aa: CASSQGPGFTEAFF; d_gene: NA; v_gene: TRBV4-3; abundance: NA; j_gene: TRBJ1-1
CDR3nt: TGTGCCAGCACCCAAGGGTTGGACAGGGGTGGCTACACCTTC; CDR3aa: CASTQGLDRGGYTF; d_gene: TRBD1; v_gene: TRBV7-9; abundance: NA; j_gene: TRBJ1-2
CDR3nt: TGTGCCAGCCCTAGGGGGGCCTCCCCGGGACTCTATGGCTACACCTTC; CDR3aa: CASPRGASPGLYGYTF; d_gene: NA; v_gene: TRBV2; abundance: NA; j_gene: TRBJ1-2
CDR3nt: TGTGCCATCTCGACCGACAGGGGGAGGACTGAAGCTTTCTTT; CDR3aa: CAISTDRGRTEAFF; d_gene: TRBD1; v_gene: TRBV7-9; abundance: NA; j_gene: TRBJ1-1
CDR3nt: TGCGCCAGCAGCCATTCCAGCGGGGGGAGCTCCTACGAGCAGTACTTC; CDR3aa: CASSHSSGGSSYEQYF; d_gene: TRBD2; v_gene: TRBV4-1; abundance: NA; j_gene: TRBJ2-7
CDR3nt: TGTGCCAGCAGCTTTGGCAGGGTGCCCTCTGGGGCCAACGTCCTGACTTTC; CDR3aa: CASSFGRVPSGANVLTF; d_gene: NA; v_gene: TRBV7-6; abundance: once; j_gene: TRBJ2-6
CDR3nt: TGTGCCAGCAGTCCAGGGGCAGGGAGCAATCAGCCCCAGCATTTT; CDR3aa: CASSPGAGSNQPQHF; d_gene: NA; v_gene: TRBV27; abundance: NA; j_gene: TRBJ1-5
CDR3nt: TGTGCCTGTACCGCAGTAGAGTATGGCTACACCTTC; CDR3aa: CACTAVEYGYTF; d_gene: NA; v_gene: TRBV30; abundance: once; j_gene: TRBJ1-2
CDR3nt: TGTACCAGCAGCTCAGCGAGTCTGAGATCGGAGACCAAGTACTTC; CDR3aa: CTSSSASLRSETKYF; d_gene: NA; v_gene: TRBV5-4; abundance: NA; j_gene: TRBJ2-5
CDR3nt: TGCGCCAGCAGCCACATCTACGAAGATGGCTACACCTTC; CDR3aa: CASSHIYEDGYTF; d_gene: NA; v_gene: TRBV4-1; abundance: NA; j_gene: TRBJ1-2
CDR3nt: TGTGCCAGCAGCTTAGCCGGGACAGCCTACAATGAGCAGTTCTTC; CDR3aa: CASSLAGTAYNEQFF; d_gene: TRBD1; v_gene: TRBV9; abundance: NA; j_gene: TRBJ2-1
CDR3nt: TGTGCCAGCAGCGAAAGCGGGGGGGCCGCCTACGAGCAGTACTTC; CDR3aa: CASSESGGAAYEQYF; d_gene: TRBD2; v_gene: TRBV9; abundance: NA; j_gene: TRBJ2-7
CDR3nt: TGCAGCGTTGAACCCTATACGTCCAGGGCGGATGAAAAACTGTTTTTT; CDR3aa: CSVEPYTSRADEKLFF; d_gene: NA; v_gene: TRBV29-1; abundance: NA; j_gene: TRBJ1-4
CDR3nt: TGTGCCAGCAGCTTAGGGCCAGCGGGCCCCTACAATGAGCAGTTCTTC; CDR3aa: CASSLGPAGPYNEQFF; d_gene: NA; v_gene: TRBV7-9; abundance: NA; j_gene: TRBJ2-1
CDR3nt: TGTGCCAGCAGCGTTGGGACAGGGCTCGACGAGCAGTACTTC; CDR3aa: CASSVGTGLDEQYF; d_gene: TRBD1; v_gene: TRBV9; abundance: NA; j_gene: TRBJ2-7
CDR3nt: TGCAGCGCAATCGAACAGGGAAACGAGCAGTACTTC; CDR3aa: CSAIEQGNEQYF; d_gene: NA; v_gene: TRBV29-1; abundance: NA; j_gene: TRBJ2-7
CDR3nt: TGCGCCAGCAGCCAAGTCCGGGACTCTTCCTACGAGCAGTACTTC; CDR3aa: CASSQVRDSSYEQYF; d_gene: NA; v_gene: TRBV4-1; abundance: NA; j_gene: TRBJ2-7
CDR3nt: TGTGCCAGCAGCTTTGGACAGGGTACGGGCGAGCAGTACTTC; CDR3aa: CASSFGQGTGEQYF; d_gene: TRBD1; v_gene: TRBV5-6; abundance: NA; j_gene: TRBJ2-7
CDR3nt: TGTGCCAGCGGGCAAGGGACAGCCAACACAGATACGCAGTATTTT; CDR3aa: CASGQGTANTDTQYF; d_gene: TRBD1; v_gene: TRBV27; abundance: NA; j_gene: TRBJ2-3
CDR3nt: TGCGCCAGCAGCCAATATTTTAACAGACCCAATATTGAAGGGCAGTACTTC; CDR3aa: CASSQYFNRPNIEGQYF; d_gene: NA; v_gene: TRBV4-3; abundance: NA; j_gene: TRBJ2-7
CDR3nt: TGCGCCAGCAGGGACAACACAGATACGCAGTATTTT; CDR3aa: CASRDNTDTQYF; d_gene: NA; v_gene: TRBV5-1; abundance: NA; j_gene: TRBJ2-3
CDR3nt: TGTGCCAGCAGTTCGTCGTTGTACAACTACGAGCAGTACTTC; CDR3aa: CASSSSLYNYEQYF; d_gene: NA; v_gene: TRBV5-6; abundance: NA; j_gene: TRBJ2-7
CDR3nt: TGTGCCAGCAGCCCACAGGGGATGTATGGCTACACCTTC; CDR3aa: CASSPQGMYGYTF; d_gene: TRBD1; v_gene: TRBV13; abundance: NA; j_gene: TRBJ1-2
CDR3nt: TGCGCCAGCAGCTTGGGGGACATTTGGGAAACTTACACCGGGGAGCTGTTTTTT; CDR3aa: CASSLGDIWETYTGELFF; d_gene: NA; v_gene: TRBV5-1; abundance: NA; j_gene: TRBJ2-2
CDR3nt: TGTGCCAGCAGCAAGGGGACATCGGAAGCCTACGAGCAGTACTTC; CDR3aa: CASSKGTSEAYEQYF; d_gene: NA; v_gene: TRBV7-9; abundance: NA; j_gene: TRBJ2-7
CDR3nt: TGTGCCAGCAGGGTTCAGGGGGACAGGAGCTACGGCTACACCTTC; CDR3aa: CASRVQGDRSYGYTF; d_gene: TRBD1; v_gene: TRBV5-4; abundance: NA; j_gene: TRBJ1-2
CDR3nt: TGTGCCAGCAGCTTAGCCACAGATACGCAGTATTTT; CDR3aa: CASSLATDTQYF; d_gene: NA; v_gene: TRBV7-9; abundance: NA; j_gene: TRBJ2-3
CDR3nt: TGTGCCAGCAGCCTCTTGTCCCCGGAGGGGGAGCAGTACTTC; CDR3aa: CASSLLSPEGEQYF; d_gene: NA; v_gene: TRBV13; abundance: once; j_gene: TRBJ2-7
CDR3nt: TGTGCCAGCAGCGGTGGGGAACTACGGAATGAAAAACTGTTTTTT; CDR3aa: CASSGGELRNEKLFF; d_gene: NA; v_gene: TRBV2; abundance: once; j_gene: TRBJ1-4
CDR3nt: TGTGCCAGCAGCGCCCAGGGGTACGGCTACACCTTC; CDR3aa: CASSAQGYGYTF; d_gene: NA; v_gene: TRBV9; abundance: NA; j_gene: TRBJ1-2
CDR3nt: TGTGCCAGCAGGCCCGGGGGGGCGGGTATGGCAGATACGCAGTATTTT; CDR3aa: CASRPGGAGMADTQYF; d_gene: TRBD2; v_gene: TRBV25-1; abundance: NA; j_gene: TRBJ2-3
CDR3nt: TGTGCCAGCAGTTTAGCGGCAGGTCGTCTGTCACCCCTCCACTTT; CDR3aa: CASSLAAGRLSPLHF; d_gene: NA; v_gene: TRBV27; abundance: NA; j_gene: TRBJ1-6
CDR3nt: TGCGCCAGCAGCCCGCGGGGTTCCTACGAGCAGTACTTC; CDR3aa: CASSPRGSYEQYF; d_gene: NA; v_gene: TRBV4-1; abundance: NA; j_gene: TRBJ2-7
CDR3nt: TGTGCCAGCAGCTTATGGGACAGTGATCAGCCCCAGCATTTT; CDR3aa: CASSLWDSDQPQHF; d_gene: TRBD1; v_gene: TRBV7-9; abundance: NA; j_gene: TRBJ1-5
CDR3nt: TGCGCCAGCAGCCAAGGTACCAGAGATACGCAGTATTTT; CDR3aa: CASSQGTRDTQYF; d_gene: NA; v_gene: TRBV4-1; abundance: NA; j_gene: TRBJ2-3
CDR3nt: TGTGCCAGCAGCTTTGGGACGACTAACTATGGCTACACCTTC; CDR3aa: CASSFGTTNYGYTF; d_gene: NA; v_gene: TRBV13; abundance: NA; j_gene: TRBJ1-2